These T cell receptor beta chains were read from a single sample in a study of shared clonotypes between healthy human individuals. Profiled with immunoSEQ multiplex PCR; TCRdb holds only in-frame clones, not every one. Of approximately 2,200,000 clones listed, more than 85% are singletons. The sample comprised naive CD8+ T cells from PBMCs. These TCRs come from a young man in good health. Some clones in this sample may be carry-over from other donors' samples. Each CDR3 is given with its conserved first and last residue. D genes are given only for firm matches. Clone size is stated in some rows and not others, as once, few, many or a class when expanded.

TGTGCCACCCAGGTCAGGATCCAAGAGACCCAGTACTTC CATQVRIQETQYF TRBJ2-5 TRBV15 many .
TGTGCCAGCAGCAATGCTAGCGGGAGTAGGGTAGAGACCCAGTACTTC CASSNASGSRVETQYF TRBJ2-5 TRBV12-1 . .
TGTGCCTGGAGCGGGACGCTTCGCGAGCAGTACTTC CAWSGTLREQYF TRBJ2-7 TRBV30 once .
TGCGCCAGCAGCCCGGCGGTGTCAGCCCCTAGCTCCTACAATGAGCAGTTCTTC CASSPAVSAPSSYNEQFF TRBJ2-1 TRBV5-1 . .
TGCGCCAGCAGCCCGGACAGGGTGACGGGCTACGAGCAGTACTTC CASSPDRVTGYEQYF TRBJ2-7 TRBV5-1 . TRBD1
TGTGCCAGTAGCGCCTGGCGGGAGGATTCAGAGACCCAGTACTTC CASSAWREDSETQYF TRBJ2-5 TRBV19 once TRBD2
TGTGCCAGCAGTTTAAAAGCGGGGGGGTACTACGAGCAGTACTTC CASSLKAGGYYEQYF TRBJ2-7 TRBV27 once TRBD2
TGTGCCTGGGGGGGGGCACTGAACACTGAAGCTTTCTTT CAWGGALNTEAFF TRBJ1-1 TRBV30 . .
TGTGCCAGCTTCAGGGGGCAGGGGTACGAGCAGTACTTC CASFRGQGYEQYF TRBJ2-7 TRBV11-2 once TRBD1
TGTGCCAGGGCTTTGGCAGATACGCAGTATTTT CARALADTQYF TRBJ2-3 TRBV7-9 . .
TGCGCCAGCAGCTTGACGAGCGGGAGAACCGGGGAGCTGTTTTTT CASSLTSGRTGELFF TRBJ2-2 TRBV5-1 . TRBD2
TGTGCCAGCAGTGGTCTGACAGACTATGGCTACACCTTC CASSGLTDYGYTF TRBJ1-2 TRBV2 . .
TGCAGCGGAATATTGGGGGCCTACGAGCAGTACTTC CSGILGAYEQYF TRBJ2-7 TRBV29-1 . .
TGTGCCAGCAGTTTGGAGGGGGCGGGAGGCTACACCTTC CASSLEGAGGYTF TRBJ1-2 TRBV28 once TRBD1
TGCGCCAGCAGCCGACTAACCCCGGAGACAGGGGTTCAAGGGGCCAACGTCCTGACTTTC CASSRLTPETGVQGANVLTF TRBJ2-6 TRBV4-3 once TRBD1
TGTGCCAGCAGCCCCCGACTAGCGGAATCCTACGAGCAGTACTTC CASSPRLAESYEQYF TRBJ2-7 TRBV13 . TRBD2
TGTGCCAGCAGCTCGAACCTGGGACTAGCCGCCTACGAGCAGTACTTC CASSSNLGLAAYEQYF TRBJ2-7 TRBV7-9 . TRBD2
TGTGCCAGCAGCTTAGGCCCCGGGGTGGGGGCCCATGAGCAGTTCTTC CASSLGPGVGAHEQFF TRBJ2-1 TRBV13 . .
TGTGCCAGCGACGGGGTCGGGGATGAGGCCGGGGAGCTGTTTTTT CASDGVGDEAGELFF TRBJ2-2 TRBV7-9 . .
TGTGCCAGCGGTTCCCCGGGACAGATTAACTATGGCTACACCTTC CASGSPGQINYGYTF TRBJ1-2 TRBV5-5 . TRBD1
TGTGCCTGGAGTGTAGGCACAGGGGCCACTGAAGCTTTCTTT CAWSVGTGATEAFF TRBJ1-1 TRBV30 . TRBD1
TGTGCCAGCAGTAAGACAGGTAATAGCAATCAGCCCCAGCATTTT CASSKTGNSNQPQHF TRBJ1-5 TRBV27 . .
TGTGCCATCAGTGAACTGGGGGGCCGTATCGAGCAGTACTTC CAISELGGRIEQYF TRBJ2-7 TRBV10-3 . .
TGCAGCGTAGAGACGACAGGGGGTAGATCCTACAATGAGCAGTTCTTC CSVETTGGRSYNEQFF TRBJ2-1 TRBV29-1 . TRBD1
TGCGCCAGCAGCCAAGATCCGAGGAGACGCTCCTACGAGCAGTACTTC CASSQDPRRRSYEQYF TRBJ2-7 TRBV4-1 . .
TGTGCCAGCAGCCTAGGACAGCTCTACGAGCAGTACTTC CASSLGQLYEQYF TRBJ2-7 TRBV7-6 once .
TGTGCCAGCAGCTTGTACCCCATCGCGCATCGGGGGTCGGAGACCCAGTACTTC CASSLYPIAHRGSETQYF TRBJ2-5 TRBV11-2 . .
TGCGCCAGCAGCCAACTGGGGAGCACAGATACGCAGTATTTT CASSQLGSTDTQYF TRBJ2-3 TRBV4-1 . .
TGCAGCGCTGCGACCCCTTCCTACGAGCAGTACTTC CSAATPSYEQYF TRBJ2-7 TRBV29-1 . .
TGTGCCAGCAGTGAAAAGGCGACAGGGGGTTATAATTCACCCCTCCACTTT CASSEKATGGYNSPLHF TRBJ1-6 TRBV6-4 once TRBD1
TGCGGAGGGGGCCGGGCTGAGCAGTTCTTC CGGGRAEQFF TRBJ2-1 TRBV6-5 . .
TGCGCCAGCAGTACGGGACAGCAAGAGACCCAGTACTTC CASSTGQQETQYF TRBJ2-5 TRBV5-1 . TRBD1
TGTGCCAGTAGCCTGAGTGTTGGCGGGAGAAGGTCCTACAATGAGCAGTTCTTC CASSLSVGGRRSYNEQFF TRBJ2-1 TRBV19 . TRBD2
TGTGCCAGCAGCACCCACCGGGACAGGGGGGACGAGCAGTACTTC CASSTHRDRGDEQYF TRBJ2-7 TRBV7-9 once TRBD1
TGCGCCAGCAGCGATCGACACAAGAGCTACGAGCAGTACTTC CASSDRHKSYEQYF TRBJ2-7 TRBV5-1 . .
TGTGCCAGCAGCCCCGACAGTCGTAATGAGCAGTTCTTC CASSPDSRNEQFF TRBJ2-1 TRBV6-5 . .
TGTGCCAGTAGTCCCCGCGAGGGACCCCCCACCGGGGAGCTGTTTTTT CASSPREGPPTGELFF TRBJ2-2 TRBV19 . .
TGTGCCAGCAGCTCCGCCGGGGGGCCCACCCAGTACTTC CASSSAGGPTQYF TRBJ2-7 TRBV9 . .
TGCAGCGTTGGTGCGGCAGGGGGACATGGCTACACCTTC CSVGAAGGHGYTF TRBJ1-2 TRBV29-1 . TRBD1
TGCGCCAGCAGCCAAGATTACGCTAGCGGCCTTAGCACAGATACGCAGTATTTT CASSQDYASGLSTDTQYF TRBJ2-3 TRBV4-3 few TRBD2
TGTGCCAGCACCTCGGCAGGCTACAATGAGCAGTTCTTC CASTSAGYNEQFF TRBJ2-1 TRBV28 . .
TGTGCCAGTAGTATAGCGGACTCCTACAATGAGCAGTTCTTC CASSIADSYNEQFF TRBJ2-1 TRBV19 . .
TGTGCCAGCAGCCAAGATCCCGACAATGAGCAGTTCTTC CASSQDPDNEQFF TRBJ2-1 TRBV4-2 . .
TGTGCCAGCAGCTTCTCCCCCTCGGGCGAGCAGTACTTC CASSFSPSGEQYF TRBJ2-7 TRBV13 . .
TGTGCCAGCAGCTTAGGGCAGATCGACGAGCAGTACTTC CASSLGQIDEQYF TRBJ2-7 TRBV7-9 once .
TGCAGTGCTAGCCCCGAAGCTTTCTTT CSASPEAFF TRBJ1-1 TRBV20-1 . .
TGTGCCAGCAGCTCGGACGGGGCAGAACTCAACACTGAAGCTTTCTTT CASSSDGAELNTEAFF TRBJ1-1 TRBV5-6 . .
TGTGCCAGCAGCACCCGGACCGCGAACACCGGGGAGCTGTTTTTT CASSTRTANTGELFF TRBJ2-2 TRBV7-6 . .
TGTGCCAGCAGTTTAATAGGGTCGTACGATACGCAGTATTTT CASSLIGSYDTQYF TRBJ2-3 TRBV27 . .
TGTGCCAGTAGTATAGTATTCATGACAGGGCTGATTCGGCCCCAGCATTTT CASSIVFMTGLIRPQHF TRBJ1-5 TRBV19 . TRBD1
TGTGCCAGCAGCCCCAACAGGGTGTATGAGCAGTTCTTC CASSPNRVYEQFF TRBJ2-1 TRBV11-2 once .
TGCGCCAGCAGCACTAACCCGGCGGGGAACACTGAAGCTTTCTTT CASSTNPAGNTEAFF TRBJ1-1 TRBV5-1 . .
TGTGCCAGCAGTGAACGGGGTTCAGGGTCCGAGCAGTACTTC CASSERGSGSEQYF TRBJ2-7 TRBV6-1 once .